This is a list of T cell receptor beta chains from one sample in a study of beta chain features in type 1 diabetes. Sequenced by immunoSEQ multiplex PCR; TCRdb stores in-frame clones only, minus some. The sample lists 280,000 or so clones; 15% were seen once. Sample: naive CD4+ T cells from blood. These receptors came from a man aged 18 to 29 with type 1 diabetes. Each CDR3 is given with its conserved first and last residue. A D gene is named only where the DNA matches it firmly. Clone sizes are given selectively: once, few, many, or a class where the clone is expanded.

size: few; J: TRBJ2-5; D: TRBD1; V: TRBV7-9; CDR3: CASTLGGTEKETQYF; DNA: TGTGCCAGCACCCTAGGTGGGACAGAAAAAGAGACCCAGTACTTC
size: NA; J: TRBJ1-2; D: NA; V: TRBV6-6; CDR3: CASSYSGSGRILGYTF; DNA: TGTGCCAGCAGTTACTCGGGCAGCGGAAGGATACTGGGCTACACCTTC
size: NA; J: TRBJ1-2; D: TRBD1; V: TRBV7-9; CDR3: CASRQTDRDGYTF; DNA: TGTGCCAGCAGACAGACCGACAGGGACGGCTACACCTTC
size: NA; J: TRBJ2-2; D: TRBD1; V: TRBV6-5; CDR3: CASSWDRPNTGELFF; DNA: TGTGCCAGCAGCTGGGACAGGCCTAACACCGGGGAGCTGTTTTTT
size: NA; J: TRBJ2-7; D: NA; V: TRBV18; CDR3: CASSEGQSPYEQYF; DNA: TGTGCCAGCTCAGAAGGACAGTCTCCCTACGAGCAGTACTTC
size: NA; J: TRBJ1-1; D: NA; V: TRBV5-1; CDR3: CASSPNSRVNTEAFF; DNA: TGCGCCAGCAGCCCCAACTCCAGGGTGAACACTGAAGCTTTCTTT
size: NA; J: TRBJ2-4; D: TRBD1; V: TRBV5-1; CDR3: CASSLGATGGKNIQYF; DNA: TGCGCCAGCAGCTTGGGGGCGACAGGGGGCAAAAACATTCAGTACTTC
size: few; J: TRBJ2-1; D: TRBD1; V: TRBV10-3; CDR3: CAISSTGGDEQFF; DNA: TGTGCCATCAGTTCTACAGGGGGCGATGAGCAGTTCTTC
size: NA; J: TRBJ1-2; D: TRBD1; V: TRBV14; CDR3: CASSQANRGLGGYTF; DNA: TGTGCCAGCAGCCAAGCTAACAGGGGGCTCGGTGGCTACACCTTC
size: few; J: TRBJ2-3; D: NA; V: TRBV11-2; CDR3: CASSLDGLTDTQYF; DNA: TGTGCCAGCAGCTTAGATGGCCTCACAGATACGCAGTATTTT
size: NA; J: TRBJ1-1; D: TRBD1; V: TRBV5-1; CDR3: CASSPSGTGNTEAFF; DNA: TGCGCCAGCAGCCCGTCCGGGACAGGGAACACTGAAGCTTTCTTT
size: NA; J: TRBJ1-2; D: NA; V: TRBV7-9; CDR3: CASSLPAGTYGYTF; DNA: TGTGCCAGCAGCCTACCTGCGGGGACCTATGGCTACACCTTC
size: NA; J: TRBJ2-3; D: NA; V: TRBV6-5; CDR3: CASSYQTGTDTQYF; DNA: TGTGCCAGCAGTTACCAGACAGGCACAGATACGCAGTATTTT
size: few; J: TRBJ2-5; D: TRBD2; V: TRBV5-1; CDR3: CASSLGNSGSPETQYF; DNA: TGCGCCAGCAGCTTGGGGAACAGCGGGAGCCCAGAGACCCAGTACTTC
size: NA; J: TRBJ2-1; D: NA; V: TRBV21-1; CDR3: CASSKGKSGQRGILNEQFF; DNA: TGTGCCAGCAGCAAAGGGAAATCGGGTCAGCGGGGGATCCTCAATGAGCAGTTCTTC
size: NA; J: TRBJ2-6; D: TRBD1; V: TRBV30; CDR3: CAWSVATGGFGANVLTF; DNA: TGTGCCTGGAGTGTAGCTACAGGGGGCTTTGGGGCCAACGTCCTGACTTTC
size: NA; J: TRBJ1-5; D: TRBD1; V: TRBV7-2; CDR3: CASSWGQGSQPQHF; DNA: TGTGCCAGCAGCTGGGGACAGGGGAGTCAGCCCCAGCATTTT
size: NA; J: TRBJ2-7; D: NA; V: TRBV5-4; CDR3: CASSPGGGRPYEQYF; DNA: TGTGCCAGCAGCCCCGGGGGTGGGCGCCCCTACGAGCAGTACTTC
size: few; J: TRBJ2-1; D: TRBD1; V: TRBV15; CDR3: CATSRETGAARFF; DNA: TGTGCCACCAGCAGAGAGACAGGGGCCGCGAGGTTCTTC
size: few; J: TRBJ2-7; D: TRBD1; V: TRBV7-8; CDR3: CASSPFRTGRGEQYF; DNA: TGTGCCAGCAGCCCATTCAGGACAGGGAGAGGCGAGCAGTACTTC
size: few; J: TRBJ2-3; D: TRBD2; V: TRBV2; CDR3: CASKIAGPSTDTQYF; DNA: TGTGCCAGCAAAATAGCGGGTCCTAGCACAGATACGCAGTATTTT
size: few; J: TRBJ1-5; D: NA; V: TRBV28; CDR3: CASSLFPDRSNQPQHF; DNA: TGTGCCAGCAGTTTATTTCCCGACAGGAGCAATCAGCCCCAGCATTTT
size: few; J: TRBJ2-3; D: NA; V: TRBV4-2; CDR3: CASSPPQGYTDTQYF; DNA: TGTGCCAGCAGCCCTCCCCAGGGGTACACAGATACGCAGTATTTT
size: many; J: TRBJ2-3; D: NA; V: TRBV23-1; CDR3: CASSQCGDTDTQYF; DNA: TGCGCCAGCAGTCAATGCGGAGACACAGATACGCAGTATTTT
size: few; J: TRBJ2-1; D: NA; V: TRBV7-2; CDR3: CASSFRHKGGGDNEQFF; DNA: TGTGCCAGCAGCTTTCGGCATAAGGGGGGAGGGGACAATGAGCAGTTCTTC
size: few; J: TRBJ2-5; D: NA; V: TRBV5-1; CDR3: CASSLPGGETQYF; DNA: TGCGCCAGCAGCTTACCAGGGGGGGAGACCCAGTACTTC
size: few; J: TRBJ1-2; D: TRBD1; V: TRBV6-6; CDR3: CASREQGGGYTF; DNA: TGTGCCAGCAGGGAACAGGGGGGTGGCTACACCTTC
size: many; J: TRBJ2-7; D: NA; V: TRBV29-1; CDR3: CSVADSRYEQYF; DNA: TGCAGCGTCGCGGACAGTCGCTACGAGCAGTACTTC
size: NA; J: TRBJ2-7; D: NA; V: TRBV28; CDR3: CASRNPGSYEQYF; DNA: TGTGCCAGCCGCAACCCGGGATCCTACGAGCAGTACTTC
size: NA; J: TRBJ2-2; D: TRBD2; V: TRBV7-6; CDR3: CASSLEGGRITGELFF; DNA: TGTGCCAGCAGCTTAGAGGGCGGGAGAATAACCGGGGAGCTGTTTTTT
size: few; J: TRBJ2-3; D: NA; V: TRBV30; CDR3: CAWSGQGRDTQYF; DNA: TGTGCCTGGAGTGGGCAGGGGAGAGATACGCAGTATTTT
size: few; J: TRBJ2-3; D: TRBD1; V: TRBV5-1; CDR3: CASSPNRGPTDTQYF; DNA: TGCGCCAGCAGCCCTAACAGGGGCCCCACAGATACGCAGTATTTT
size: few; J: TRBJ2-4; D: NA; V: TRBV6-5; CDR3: CASRRDYMNIQYF; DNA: TGTGCCAGCAGGAGAGATTATATGAACATTCAGTACTTC
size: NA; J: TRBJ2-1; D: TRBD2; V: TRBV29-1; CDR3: CSVVGLASGRGGEQFF; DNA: TGCAGCGTTGTGGGGCTGGCTAGCGGGAGGGGTGGTGAGCAGTTCTTC